Given below is one TCR beta chain in context. Germline V gives CDR1 SGHTA, CDR2 FQGNSA. V gave up 6 bases and J gave up 1 base, with 7 bases separating them. The CDR3 runs 13 residues. Original handling: Amplification with reference gene primers provided the estimates of nucleated cell counts. This table comes from immunoSEQ multiplex PCR, and its TCRdb copy is limited to in-frame clones, with some not included. V and J calls and clone size are as listed in that table; D and trimming were resolved from the DNA. The sample contains some 240,000 clones, 80% to 90% of which appear only once. This sample is drawn from a study of blood T cell repertoires in COVID-19. Seattle enrolled patients during active infection and tracked them longitudinally.

The chain links TRBV7-2 to TRBJ1-5; D is unclear. Sequencing was carried out using peripheral blood. This TCR came from a woman aged 80 or over with COVID-19, enrolled during active disease. In nucleotides, the CDR3 is TGTGCCAGCAGAAGCCAAAGCAATCAGCCCCAGCATTTT. Translating gives CASRSQSNQPQHF.